This note documents a single T cell receptor (beta chain) sequence. Its antigen remains unknown. V dropped 3 bases and J dropped 5 bases, with 8 bases sitting between them. Per germline, CDR1 SGHAT and CDR2 FQNNGV. The length of the CDR3 is 13 residues. These data belong to a study of vaccination effects on CD4 cells after COVID-19. Viral peptide pool expansion of antigen-specific CD4+ T cells preceded sequencing in the ViraFEST assay. Following 10 days of culture, CD4+ T cells were isolated. As their vaccination, participants received two doses of either BNT162b2 or mRNA-1273. Libraries were prepared by immunoSEQ multiplex PCR; TCRdb keeps only in-frame clonotypes and omits some of them. The sample records around 30,000 clones, roughly 80% being singletons.

The sequenced sample was CD4+ T cells from PBMCs cultured with SARS-CoV-2 spike peptides, obtained after COVID-19 vaccination. This sequence originates from a human donor who received a COVID-19 vaccine. Some clones in this sample may be carry-over from other donors' samples. The V and J genes are TRBV11-2 and TRBJ1-5; possible D gene TRBD1, 5 bases. CDR3 DNA: TGTGCCAGCAGCTTGCAGGGCGATCAGCCCCAGCATTTT. It yields the protein CASSLQGDQPQHF.